The 3 T cell receptor beta chains below were found in one sample sequenced in a study of beta chain features in type 1 diabetes. What was sequenced were expressed TCRB transcripts, since all of the isolated RNA had been reverse transcribed. Only in-frame clones appear in the TCRdb table, and some are missing; sequencing was by immunoSEQ multiplex PCR. The sample has 130,000 to 150,000 clones, about 7.1% seen once. Sequencing was done on a sample of central memory CD4+ T cells from blood. These receptors came from a woman in her 30s in good health.

Comment on this clone: Other DNA sequences within the sample encode an identical CDR3. This chain links TRBV5-1 with TRBJ1-5; 10 bases agree with TRBD1. CDR1 is SGHRS, CDR2 YFSETQ, per germline. The junction had 4 bases not matched to a gene; V was cut back by 5 bases and J by 5 bases. The CDR3 spans 14 residues. CDR3 sequence reads: CASSTGQGDQPQHF. CDR3 DNA: TGCGCCAGCAGTACTGGACAGGGGGATCAGCCCCAGCATTTT.

There are many counts of this clone. The junction does not match germline at one end; this may be a read error. The chain employs TRBV5-6 and TRBJ2-7; 7 positions agree with TRBD1. The CDR3 is 11 residues long. CDR1 is SGHDT and CDR2 is YYEEEE in the germline V gene. Written as DNA, the CDR3 is TGTGCCAGCAGCGAAGACAGGGCAGGGGTCTTC. Protein sequence: CASSEDRAGVF.

This clone showed up just once. The chain has TRBV5-4 and TRBJ1-1; D is unclear. Germline CDR1 SGHNT, CDR2 YYREEE (reference sequence). The CDR3 is made up of 15 amino acids. Trimming took off 3 bases at V and 0 bases at J, with 12 bases between the two ends. The CDR3 DNA reads as TGTGCCAGCAGCTCTCAGGACGGGGTGAACACTGAAGCTTTCTTT. As protein: CASSSQDGVNTEAFF. Based on the CDR3 plus reference TRBV5-4 and TRBJ1-1, the full variable domain is ETGVTQSPTHLIKTRGQQVTLRCSSQSGHNTVSWYQQALGQGPQFIFQYYREEENGRGNFPPRFSGLQFPNYSSELNVNALELDDSALYLCASSSQDGVNTEAFFGQGTRLTVV.